A selection of T cell receptor beta chains follows, all from one sample in a study of blood T cells in healthy people across ages. One entry per CDR3 protein, called by TCRdb with MiXCR from the 5' RACE reads. The table lists approximately 900,000 distinct CDR3 sequences, around 29% of them singletons. These data were also reused for a study on T cells of mothers and their children.

The sequenced sample was blood. These receptors were obtained from a woman between 35 and 50 years old in good health. Each CDR3 is given with its conserved first and last residue. D genes are given only for firm matches. The size entry is marked missing in some rows and otherwise reads once, few, many or a size class.

v_call	clone_size	d_call	j_call	cdr3_nt	cdr3_aa
TRBV20-1	few	TRBD2	TRBJ2-1	TGCAGTGCTCCCGGAATGGGACTAGCGGGAACTACTTCCTACAATGAGCAGTTCTTC	CSAPGMGLAGTTSYNEQFF
TRBV5-1	.	.	TRBJ2-1	TGCGCCAGCAGCTTGAACAACAACAATGAGCAGTTCTTC	CASSLNNNNEQFF
TRBV4-3	many	.	TRBJ2-7	TGCGCCAGCAGCCAAGACTACCGGGATACTGGCTACGAGCAGTACTTC	CASSQDYRDTGYEQYF
TRBV5-5	few	TRBD1	TRBJ2-2	TGTGCCAGCAGCTTGACTTCCGGGACAGGGAACACCGGGGAGCTGTTTTTT	CASSLTSGTGNTGELFF
TRBV9	many	.	TRBJ2-1	TGTGCCAGCAGCGTAGCTAACAGGGCCGATGAGCAGTTCTTC	CASSVANRADEQFF
TRBV20-1	many	.	TRBJ2-3	TGCAGTGCTAGAGGCGATAACACAGATACGCAGTATTTT	CSARGDNTDTQYF
TRBV4-1	few	TRBD1	TRBJ1-1	TGCGCCAGCAGCCGGGGACAGGGGCTCGCCGGGGCCGCTTTCTTT	CASSRGQGLAGAAFF
TRBV7-2	.	.	TRBJ2-2	TGTGCCAGCAGCTCCAACCCGAATACCGGGGAGCTGTTTTTT	CASSSNPNTGELFF
TRBV20-1	.	.	TRBJ1-6	TGCAGTGCCCCTCGAGGGACATATAATTCACCCCTCCACTTT	CSAPRGTYNSPLHF
TRBV7-9	many	TRBD1	TRBJ2-3	TGTGCCAGCAGCTGGCAGGGGGCCTTGAAAGATACGCAGTATTTT	CASSWQGALKDTQYF
TRBV5-1	few	.	TRBJ2-7	TGCGCCAGCAGCTTGACCCCAGGGAACTACGAGCAGTACTTC	CASSLTPGNYEQYF
TRBV18	.	.	TRBJ1-6	TGCGCCAGCTCAGCAGGGACCCATTCCAATTCACCCCTCCACTTT	CASSAGTHSNSPLHF
TRBV10-3	.	TRBD1	TRBJ1-2	TGTGCCATCGACAGGGGCAACTATGGCTACACCTTC	CAIDRGNYGYTF
TRBV12-3/TRBV12-4	.	TRBD2	TRBJ2-1	TGTGTCAGCAGACCTCCTAGCGGGGTAGCCTCCTACAATGAGCAGTTCTTC	CVSRPPSGVASYNEQFF
TRBV7-9	.	TRBD2	TRBJ2-1	TGTGCCAGCAGCTTAGCCCCCTGGTCTAGCGGGGGCGAGAGTGAGCAGTTCTTC	CASSLAPWSSGGESEQFF
TRBV20-1	.	.	TRBJ2-5	TGCAGTGCAACGTCACCGACTAGAGGGGGCCAAGAGACCCAGTACTTC	CSATSPTRGGQETQYF
TRBV11-2	many	.	TRBJ1-5	TGTGCCAGCAGCTTAGCCAGATCTCAGCCCCAGCATTTT	CASSLARSQPQHF
TRBV20-1	many	TRBD1	TRBJ1-2	TGCAGTGCTGCCGGACAGGGTGGCTACACCTTC	CSAAGQGGYTF
TRBV7-3	.	TRBD1	TRBJ2-1	TGTGCCAGCAGCTTAACCCCGACAGGGGGCCGCGATGAGCAGTTCTTC	CASSLTPTGGRDEQFF
TRBV7-2	.	TRBD1	TRBJ1-2	TGTGCCAGCAGCTGGACAGGTCCAGGAACTTATGGCTACACCTTC	CASSWTGPGTYGYTF
TRBV7-3	.	.	TRBJ2-6	TGTGCCAGCAGCTCGGGCTCTGGGGCCAGCGTCCTGACTTTC	CASSSGSGASVLTF
TRBV28	.	TRBD1	TRBJ1-2	TGTGCCAGCAGGGCGTTGACAGGGCCCTATGGCTACACCTTC	CASRALTGPYGYTF
TRBV3-1	.	TRBD2	TRBJ2-2	TGTACCAGCAGCCCGACTAGCCCCGGGGAGCTGTTTTTT	CTSSPTSPGELFF
TRBV7-2	.	.	TRBJ2-5	TGTGCCAGCCGCGGGGCAGATGGATTTAAGACCCAGTACTTC	CASRGADGFKTQYF
TRBV28	.	.	TRBJ1-5	TGTGCCAGCAGTTCGGGACAAAGAAGTCCGCCCCAGCATTTT	CASSSGQRSPPQHF
TRBV15	.	.	TRBJ2-3	TGTGCCACCAGCAGAGATAGGGTATCAGATACGCAGTATTTT	CATSRDRVSDTQYF
TRBV3-1	.	.	TRBJ1-5	TGTGCCAGCAGCACCGGGAGTCATAGCAATCAGCCCCAGCATTTT	CASSTGSHSNQPQHF
TRBV20-1	.	TRBD2	TRBJ2-1	TGCAGTGCCCCCGGCGCGGGAGGATCAAATGAGCAGTTCTTC	CSAPGAGGSNEQFF
TRBV7-2	many	TRBD1	TRBJ1-2	TGTGCCAGCAGCGCGTGGGACAGGGGGCACTATGGCTACACCTTC	CASSAWDRGHYGYTF
TRBV12-3/TRBV12-4	.	.	TRBJ1-4	TGTGCCAGCAGTCCCGTTAGAGGCTCTAATGAAAAACTGTTTTTT	CASSPVRGSNEKLFF
TRBV3-1	.	.	TRBJ1-2	TGTGCCAGCAGCCAAGATCTTGGGAGCTCCTATGGCTACACCTTC	CASSQDLGSSYGYTF
TRBV5-5	.	.	TRBJ1-1	TGTGCCAGCAGACTCCCGACAGACAGCATGAACACTGAAGCTTTCTTT	CASRLPTDSMNTEAFF
TRBV7-8	.	TRBD1	TRBJ1-2	TGTGCCAGCAGCCCCAGGGAGGGGGCGAGCCCCTATGGCTACACCTTC	CASSPREGASPYGYTF
TRBV11-2	many	TRBD1	TRBJ1-2	TGTGCCAGCAGCTTAGTTTCGCCTGGGACAGGGGTTGACTATGGCTACACCTTC	CASSLVSPGTGVDYGYTF
TRBV12-3/TRBV12-4	few	TRBD2	TRBJ2-3	TGTGCCAGTAGCCGTAGCGGGGGGGCCTACGATACGCAGTATTTT	CASSRSGGAYDTQYF
TRBV5-1	many	.	TRBJ2-6	TGCGCCAGCAGCTTGAACAGGGAGAACGTCCTGACTTTC	CASSLNRENVLTF
TRBV12-3/TRBV12-4	.	.	TRBJ2-7	TGTGCCAGCAGTCCCCCAGTTAGAAATGAGCAGTACTTC	CASSPPVRNEQYF
TRBV7-2	.	.	TRBJ2-1	TGTGCCAGCAGCCCGAGTTGGGGCAATGAGCAGTTCTTC	CASSPSWGNEQFF
TRBV7-2	.	.	TRBJ1-1	TGTGCCAGCAGCTTAGATAGGGAGGGGTCGGCTTTCTTT	CASSLDREGSAFF